This TCR beta chain comes out of a study of blood T cell repertoires in COVID-19. Study-level background: Sources were T cells, B-cell-depleted T cells, or PBMCs; the material itself was cDNA or gDNA.

In the authors' workflow: Nucleated cell counts were estimated from reference gene primer amplification. Measured with immunoSEQ multiplex PCR; TCRdb has only the in-frame clones, and not every one. V and J calls and clone size follow that table, whereas D and trimming were derived from the DNA. This table holds 300,000 or so clones, about nine tenths found once. The V segment lost 6 bases and the J segment 6 bases; nucleotides outside the gene matches: 6. In germline, CDR1 is MNHEY, CDR2 SVGAGI. The CDR3 has 14 residues. V usage is TRBV6-5 and J usage is TRBJ1-2; 11 positions agree with TRBD1. This TCR was recovered from a woman younger than 45 with COVID-19, enrolled during active disease. Sequences were obtained from peripheral blood. As DNA, the CDR3 is TGTGCCAGCAGACTGCGGACAGGGGGCGATGGCTACACCTTC. Its protein product is CASRLRTGGDGYTF.